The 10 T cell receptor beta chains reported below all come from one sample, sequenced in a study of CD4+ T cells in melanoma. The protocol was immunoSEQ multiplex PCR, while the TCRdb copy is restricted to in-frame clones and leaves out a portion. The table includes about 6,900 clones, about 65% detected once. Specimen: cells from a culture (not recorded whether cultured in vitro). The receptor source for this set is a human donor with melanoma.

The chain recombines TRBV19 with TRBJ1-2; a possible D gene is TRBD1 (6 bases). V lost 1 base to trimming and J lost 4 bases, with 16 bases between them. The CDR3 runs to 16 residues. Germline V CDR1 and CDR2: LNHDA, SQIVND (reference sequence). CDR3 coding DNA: TGTGCCAGTAGTATAGTGGGGACAAATACGGCCTATGGCTACACCTTC. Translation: CASSIVGTNTAYGYTF.

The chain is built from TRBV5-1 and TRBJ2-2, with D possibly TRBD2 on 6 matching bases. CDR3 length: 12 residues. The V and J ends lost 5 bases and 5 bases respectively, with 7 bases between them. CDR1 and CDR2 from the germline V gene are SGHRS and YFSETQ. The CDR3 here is CASREGTGELFF. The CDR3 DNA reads TGCGCCAGCAGGGAGGGAACCGGGGAGCTGTTTTTT.

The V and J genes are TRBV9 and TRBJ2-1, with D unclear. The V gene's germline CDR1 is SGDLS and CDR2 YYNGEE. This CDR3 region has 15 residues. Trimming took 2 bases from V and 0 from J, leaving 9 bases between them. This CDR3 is CASSVAPSSYNEQFF. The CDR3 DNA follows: TGTGCCAGCAGCGTCGCTCCGAGCTCCTACAATGAGCAGTTCTTC.

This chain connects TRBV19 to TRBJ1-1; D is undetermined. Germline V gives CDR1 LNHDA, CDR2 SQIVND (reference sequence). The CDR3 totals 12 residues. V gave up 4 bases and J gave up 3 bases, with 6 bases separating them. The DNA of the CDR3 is TGTGCCAGTAGTAAGGCCTACACTGAAGCTTTCTTT. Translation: CASSKAYTEAFF. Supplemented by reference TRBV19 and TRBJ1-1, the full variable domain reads DGGITQSPKYLFRKEGQNVTLSCEQNLNHDAMYWYRQDPGQGLRLIYYSQIVNDFQKGDIAEGYSVSREKKESFPLTVTSAQKNPTAFYLCASSKAYTEAFFGQGTRLTVV.

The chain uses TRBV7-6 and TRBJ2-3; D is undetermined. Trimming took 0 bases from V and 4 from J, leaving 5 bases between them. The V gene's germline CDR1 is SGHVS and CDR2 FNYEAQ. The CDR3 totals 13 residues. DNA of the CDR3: TGTGCCAGCAGCTTAGCCGAGGCAGATACGCAGTATTTT. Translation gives CASSLAEADTQYF.

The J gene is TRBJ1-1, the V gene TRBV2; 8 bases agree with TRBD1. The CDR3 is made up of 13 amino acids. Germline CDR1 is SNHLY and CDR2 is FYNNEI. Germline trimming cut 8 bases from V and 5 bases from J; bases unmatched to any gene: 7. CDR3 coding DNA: TGTGCCAGCCCGGGACAGGTCGTTACTGAAGCTTTCTTT. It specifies CASPGQVVTEAFF.

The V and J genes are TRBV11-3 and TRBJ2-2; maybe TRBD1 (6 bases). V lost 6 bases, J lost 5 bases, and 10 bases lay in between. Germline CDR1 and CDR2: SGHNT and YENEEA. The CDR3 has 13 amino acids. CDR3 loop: CASRPGVTGELFF. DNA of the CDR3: TGTGCCAGCAGGCCAGGGGTTACCGGGGAGCTGTTTTTT.

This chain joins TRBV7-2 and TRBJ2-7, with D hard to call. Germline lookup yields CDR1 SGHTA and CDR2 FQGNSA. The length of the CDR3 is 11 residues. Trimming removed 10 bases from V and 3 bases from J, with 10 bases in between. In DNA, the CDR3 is TGTGCCATCCTCCTTGGCTACGAGCAGTACTTC. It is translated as CAILLGYEQYF. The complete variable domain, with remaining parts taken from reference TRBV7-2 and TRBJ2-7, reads GAGVSQSPSNKVTEKGKDVELRCDPISGHTALYWYRQSLGQGLEFLIYFQGNSAPDKSGLPSDRFSAERTGGSVSTLTIQRTQQEDSAVYLCAILLGYEQYFGPGTRLTVT.

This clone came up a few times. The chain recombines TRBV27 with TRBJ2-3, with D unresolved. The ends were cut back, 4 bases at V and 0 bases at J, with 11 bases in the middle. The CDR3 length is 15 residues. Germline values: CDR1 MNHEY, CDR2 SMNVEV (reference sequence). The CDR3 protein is CASSSLTLSTDTQYF. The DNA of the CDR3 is TGTGCCAGCAGTTCGTTGACCCTTAGCACAGATACGCAGTATTTT.

The CDR3 reads CASSIDWQDYGYTF. The CDR3 coding sequence is TGTGCCAGTAGTATAGATTGGCAAGACTATGGCTACACCTTC. This sequence joins TRBV19 and TRBJ1-2, with D hard to call. The germline V and J ends were trimmed by 0 bases and 3 bases, with 8 bases remaining between them. The CDR3 has 14 residues. Germline V gene data show CDR1 as LNHDA and CDR2 as SQIVND (reference sequence).